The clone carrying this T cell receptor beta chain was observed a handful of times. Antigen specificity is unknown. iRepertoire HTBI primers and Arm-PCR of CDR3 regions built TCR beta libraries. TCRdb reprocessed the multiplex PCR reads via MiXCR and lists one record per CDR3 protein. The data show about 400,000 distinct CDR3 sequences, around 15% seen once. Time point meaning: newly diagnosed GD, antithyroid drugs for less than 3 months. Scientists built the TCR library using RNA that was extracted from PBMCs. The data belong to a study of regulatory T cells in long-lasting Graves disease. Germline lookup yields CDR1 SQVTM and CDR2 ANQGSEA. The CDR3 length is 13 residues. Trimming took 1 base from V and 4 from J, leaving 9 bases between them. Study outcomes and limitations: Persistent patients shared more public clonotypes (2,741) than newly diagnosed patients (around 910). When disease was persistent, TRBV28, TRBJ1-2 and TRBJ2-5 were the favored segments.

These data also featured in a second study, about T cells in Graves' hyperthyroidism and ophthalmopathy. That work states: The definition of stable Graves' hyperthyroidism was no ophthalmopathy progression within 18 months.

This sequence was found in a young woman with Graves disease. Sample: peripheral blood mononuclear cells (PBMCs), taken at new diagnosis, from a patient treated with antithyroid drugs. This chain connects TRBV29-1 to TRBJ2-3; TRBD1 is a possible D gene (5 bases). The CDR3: CSVEVGVADTQYF. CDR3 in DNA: TGCAGCGTTGAAGTAGGGGTGGCAGATACGCAGTATTTT.